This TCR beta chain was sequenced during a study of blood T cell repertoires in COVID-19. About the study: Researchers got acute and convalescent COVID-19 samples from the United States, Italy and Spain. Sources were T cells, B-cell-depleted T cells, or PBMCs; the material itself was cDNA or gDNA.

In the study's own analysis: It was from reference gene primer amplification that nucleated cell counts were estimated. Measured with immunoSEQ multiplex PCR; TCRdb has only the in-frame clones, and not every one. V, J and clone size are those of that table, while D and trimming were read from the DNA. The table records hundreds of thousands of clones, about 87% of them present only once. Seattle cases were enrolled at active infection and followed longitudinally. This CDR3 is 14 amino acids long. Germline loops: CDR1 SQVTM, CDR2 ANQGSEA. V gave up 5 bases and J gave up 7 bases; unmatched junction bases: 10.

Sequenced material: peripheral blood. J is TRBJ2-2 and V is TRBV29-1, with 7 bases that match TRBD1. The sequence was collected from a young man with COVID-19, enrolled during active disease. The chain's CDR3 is CSVLGAGGLGELFF. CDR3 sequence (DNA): TGCAGCGTTTTGGGGGCAGGGGGTCTCGGGGAGCTGTTTTTT.